These 23 T cell receptor beta chains share one sample of origin, sequenced in a study of T cell responses to AZD1222 COVID-19 vaccine. Sequencing was performed with immunoSEQ multiplex PCR; in TCRdb, only in-frame clones are kept and a portion is missing. Of roughly 150,000 clones listed, roughly 93% are singletons. The sample consisted of peripheral blood, taken on day 0 of AZD1222 vaccination. The receptor set was obtained from an adult in good health.

This clone occurred once. The V and J genes are TRBV30 and TRBJ1-1, with D uncertain. The CDR3 consists of 13 residues. Germline V gene sequence: CDR1 GTSNPN, CDR2 SVGIG (reference sequence). V was shortened by 2 bases and J by 3 bases, with 10 bases between the two germline ends. The CDR3 protein is CAWSRLSDTEAFF. The CDR3 DNA follows: TGTGCCTGGAGTAGACTCTCGGACACTGAAGCTTTCTTT.

The chain couples TRBV5-1 to TRBJ2-7, with D perhaps matching TRBD2 (5 bases). CDR1 and CDR2 (germline): SGHRS, YFSETQ. This CDR3 has 16 residues. V was trimmed by 0 bases and J by 0 bases, leaving 13 bases between them. The CDR3 DNA sequence: TGCGCCAGCAGCTTGGGGACGGGAATGAGCTCCTACGAGCAGTACTTC. Its translation is CASSLGTGMSSYEQYF.

The CDR3 spells CASSYSSSGSGTYEQYF. In nucleotides, the CDR3 is TGTGCCAGCAGTTACTCGAGTAGCGGGAGTGGGACCTACGAGCAGTACTTC. The chain uses TRBV6-2 or TRBV6-3 and TRBJ2-7; 9 bases map to TRBD2. Germline CDR1 MNHEY, CDR2 SVGEGT. J was trimmed by 2 bases and V by 0 bases; bases with no gene match: 8. CDR3 length: 17 amino acids.

This clone turned up a few times. This chain connects TRBV7-2 to TRBJ1-3; D unresolved. This CDR3 comprises 14 residues. The V gene's germline CDR1 is SGHTA and CDR2 FQGNSA. With 4 bases removed from V and 1 base from J, the gap between germline ends came to 8 bases. The CDR3 sequence: CASSSARSGNTIYF. CDR3 DNA sequence: TGTGCCAGCAGCTCAGCAAGATCTGGAAACACCATATATTTT.

V and J are TRBV19 and TRBJ2-1; 8 bases agree with TRBD2. From germline, CDR1 is LNHDA and CDR2 SQIVND (reference sequence). J gave up 2 bases and V 1 base, and 1 base lay outside the gene matches. This CDR3 is built from 15 residues. The CDR3 DNA reads TGTGCCAGTAGTATAGGAGCGGGAGCCTACAATGAGCAGTTCTTC. It encodes CASSIGAGAYNEQFF.

The J gene is TRBJ1-2, the V gene TRBV12-3 or TRBV12-4; D remains ambiguous. V was cut by 3 bases and J by 4 bases, with 9 bases left in between. This CDR3 region has 13 residues. For the CDR3, the DNA is TGTGCCAGCAGTTTTTCGACGGTCTATGGCTACACCTTC. This codes for CASSFSTVYGYTF.

A single count supports this clone. The J gene is TRBJ1-6, the V gene TRBV9; 7 bases are a match to TRBD1. V gave up 0 bases and J gave up 7 bases; unmatched junction bases: 4. Germline assignment: CDR1 SGDLS and CDR2 YYNGEE. The CDR3 loop spans 15 amino acids. CDR3 DNA sequence: TGTGCCAGCAGCGTAGTTCAGGGGGTGAATTCACCCCTCCACTTT. Translation gives CASSVVQGVNSPLHF.

This clone was detected a few times. The chain employs TRBV9 and TRBJ1-2; possible D gene TRBD1, 5 bases. Germline V lookup: CDR1 SGDLS, CDR2 YYNGEE. The CDR3 totals 13 residues. The ends were cut back, 4 bases at V and 4 bases at J, with 11 bases in the middle. CDR3 sequence (DNA): TGTGCCAGCAGCCTGGACACCCTCTATGGCTACACCTTC. This codes for CASSLDTLYGYTF.

The chain couples TRBV7-9 to TRBJ2-7; 11 nucleotides match TRBD2. The J segment lost 7 bases and the V segment lost 3 bases, leaving 11 bases of the junction unmatched. The CDR3 has 16 amino acids. Germline CDR1 reads SEHNR; CDR2 reads FQNEAQ (reference sequence). CDR3 coding DNA: TGTGCCAGCAGCTTTAAGGCGTCTAGCGGGAGGCGGGAGCAGTACTTC. Protein: CASSFKASSGRREQYF. The whole variable domain, filled in from reference TRBV7-9 and TRBJ2-7, reads DTGVSQNPRHKITKRGQNVTFRCDPISEHNRLYWYRQTLGQGPEFLTYFQNEAQLEKSRLLSDRFSAERPKGSFSTLEIQRTEQGDSAMYLCASSFKASSGRREQYFGPGTRLTVT.

The CDR3 loop reads CASKGQPNSPLHF. The CDR3 coding sequence is TGTGCCAGCAAGGGACAGCCGAATTCACCCCTCCACTTT. The rearrangement links TRBV27 to TRBJ1-6, with 7 bases matching TRBD1. This CDR3 region has 13 residues. V trimming: 7 bases; J trimming: 7 bases; junction bases outside the gene matches: 4. Germline V gene lookup returns CDR1 MNHEY and CDR2 SMNVEV (reference sequence).

V and J are TRBV3-1 (or the pseudogene TRBV3-2) and TRBJ1-2; possibly TRBD1 for D (5 bases). The V gene lost 0 bases and the J gene lost 4 bases, with 15 bases spanning the gap. CDR3 length: 16 amino acids. CDR1 and CDR2 (germline): LGHDT, YNNKEL (reference sequence). For the CDR3, the DNA is TGTGCCAGCAGCCAAGATCACCCGGGGGGGAGCTATGGCTACACCTTC. Translating gives CASSQDHPGGSYGYTF.

The chain uses TRBV27 and TRBJ2-1, with 8 bases identical to TRBD1. Looked up from germline, CDR1 is MNHEY and CDR2 is SMNVEV (reference sequence). The CDR3 sequence is 14 residues long. The V and J ends lost 4 bases and 2 bases, in that order; junction bases with no gene match: 1. CDR3 DNA: TGTGCCAGCAGTTCCAGGGGGCCCTACAATGAGCAGTTCTTC. This encodes CASSSRGPYNEQFF.

V is TRBV29-1 and J is TRBJ2-1; D gene uncertain. Germline-derived CDR1 and CDR2 are SQVTM and ANQGSEA. CDR3 size: 16 residues. V lost 2 bases, J lost 3 bases, and 17 bases lay in between. CDR3 nucleotide sequence: TGCAGCGTTGAAAGTGGAGCGTCGTTATTCTACAATGAGCAGTTCTTC. As protein: CSVESGASLFYNEQFF.

The rearrangement links TRBV6-6 to TRBJ1-4, with D unresolved. Germline CDR1 and CDR2: MNHNY and SVGAGI (reference sequence). With 2 bases removed from V and 11 bases from J, the gap between germline ends came to 6 bases. The CDR3 spans 11 residues. CDR3 sequence (DNA): TGTGCCAGCAGTTACAACGGGAAACTGTTTTTT. This encodes CASSYNGKLFF.

The chain uses TRBV5-4 and TRBJ2-2; perhaps TRBD2 as D (6 bases). In germline, CDR1 is SGHNT, CDR2 YYREEE (reference sequence). This CDR3 is built from 16 residues. V shed 7 bases and J shed 0 bases, with 16 bases lying between them. CDR3 sequence reads: CASGRPGSANTGELFF. The CDR3 DNA reads as TGTGCCAGCGGGAGGCCCGGGTCCGCGAACACCGGGGAGCTGTTTTTT.

V usage is TRBV2 and J usage is TRBJ2-5; 11 bases are shared with TRBD2. From germline, CDR1 is SNHLY and CDR2 FYNNEI. Trimming cost V 3 bases and J 4 bases; bases outside gene matches: 7. The CDR3 loop spans 16 amino acids. The CDR3 protein is CASSDPTSGTGETQYF. Here the CDR3 DNA reads TGTGCCAGCAGTGACCCGACTAGCGGGACGGGAGAGACCCAGTACTTC.

The V and J genes are TRBV4-1 and TRBJ2-7, with D possibly matching TRBD1 (6 bases). Trimming stripped 4 bases from V and 5 bases from J, with 15 bases between. Germline CDR1 and CDR2: MGHRA and YSYEKL. The CDR3 covers 14 residues. The CDR3 bases are TGCGCCAGCAGCCGGGGCCAGGGGTTCAACGAGCAGTACTTC. This encodes CASSRGQGFNEQYF.

This clone was counted once. This chain links TRBV3-1 (or the pseudogene TRBV3-2) with TRBJ2-5; D call uncertain. The CDR3 has 14 residues. The germline V and J ends were trimmed by 0 bases and 1 base, with 6 bases remaining between them. Germline V CDR1 and CDR2: LGHDT, YNNKEL (reference sequence). In DNA, the CDR3 is TGTGCCAGCAGCCAAGACTTCAGCCAAGAGACCCAGTACTTC. Amino acids: CASSQDFSQETQYF.

This chain links TRBV20-1 with TRBJ2-1; D gene unclear. The length of the CDR3 is 10 residues. Per the germline V gene, CDR1 is DFQATT and CDR2 is SNEGSKA (reference sequence). Trimming took off 3 bases at V and 5 bases at J, with 2 bases between the two ends. CDR3 sequence (DNA): TGCAGTGCTAGTCACAATGAGCAGTTCTTC. The encoded protein is CSASHNEQFF.

This chain uses TRBV12-3 or TRBV12-4 with TRBJ1-5, with D tentatively TRBD1 (5 bases). The CDR3 has 13 amino acids. Trimming took off 5 bases at V and 5 bases at J, with 10 bases between the two ends. The CDR3 loop is CASSLTVYQPQHF. CDR3 in DNA: TGTGCCAGCAGTCTGACAGTTTATCAGCCCCAGCATTTT.

This chain links TRBV20-1 with TRBJ2-5; 7 bases match TRBD1. Germline V gives CDR1 DFQATT, CDR2 SNEGSKA (reference sequence). Losses at the gene ends were 6 bases for V and 4 bases for J; bases not matched to a gene: 8. CDR3 length equals 13 residues. The CDR3 protein is CSASDRVGETQYF. The CDR3 nucleotides are TGCAGTGCAAGTGACAGGGTTGGAGAGACCCAGTACTTC.

This chain joins TRBV7-8 and TRBJ2-5; 7 bases align to TRBD1. V was clipped by 5 bases and J by 1 base; unmatched bases: 10. The CDR3 has 16 residues. The germline V gene has CDR1 SGHVS and CDR2 FQNEAQ. DNA for the CDR3: TGTGCCAGCAGCGAAGAGCTGGCAGGGGGCCAAGAGACCCAGTACTTC. Protein product: CASSEELAGGQETQYF.

The sample holds one count of this clone. The chain employs TRBV10-1 and TRBJ1-2; TRBD1 aligns across 7 bases. CDR1 is WNHNN, CDR2 SYGVQD, per germline (reference sequence). CDR3 length: 13 residues. With V trimmed by 6 bases and J by 1 base, 2 bases remained unmatched. As DNA, the CDR3 is TGCGCCAGCAGCAGGGACAGTAACTATGGCTACACCTTC. Translated, it gives CASSRDSNYGYTF.